This T cell receptor (beta chain) stems from a study of glioma-infiltrating T cells. Amplification of TCR alpha and beta CDR3 regions from RNA used iRepertoire nested multiplex PCR. TCRdb called the multiplex PCR reads again in MiXCR, with one record for every CDR3 protein. The profile shows around 390,000 distinct CDR3 sequences, 41% of them singletons. Germline V gives CDR1 SEHNR, CDR2 FQNEAQ (reference sequence). The CDR3 spans 15 residues. Trimming cost V 1 base and J 3 bases; bases outside gene matches: 5. Of note for this clonotype: Its antigen remains unidentified. A much bigger clone sits one base away, suggesting this may be a read error.

General study points: Very few CDR3 sequences were shared between tissue and blood.

The rearrangement joins TRBV7-9 to TRBJ2-7, with 8 bases lining up with TRBD2. This TCR was recovered from a human donor with low-grade glioma or glioblastoma, undergoing nonglioma brain surgery, or in good health (not recorded which). Sequenced input: glioma tissue, nonneoplastic brain tissue, or PBMCs (not recorded which). In DNA, the CDR3 is TGTGCCAGCAGCTTAGGGGGACTAGGGGGCTACGAGCAGTACTTC. Protein: CASSLGGLGGYEQYF.